This passage covers 21 T cell receptor beta chains from one sample sequenced in a study of Ad26.COV2.S vaccination and SARS-CoV-2 variants. Clones were sequenced by immunoSEQ multiplex PCR, and TCRdb holds only the in-frame ones, with some missing. The table includes about half a million clones, about nine tenths detected once. This sample's treatment: approximately 18 received Ad26.COV2.S at low or high dose, single or two shots; several received placebo; per-sample allocation not given. Sampling was performed 63 days after the first vaccine or placebo injection. The starting material was peripheral blood, obtained in a trial of Ad26.COV2.S vaccine versus placebo. All receptors come from a person between 18 and 65 years old who received the Ad26.COV2.S COVID-19 vaccine or a placebo.

The CDR3 DNA sequence: TGTGCCAGCTCAGTTACACAGCTACAGGGAGTGACTGAAGCTTTCTTT. Translating it yields CASSVTQLQGVTEAFF. The chain carries TRBV18 and TRBJ1-1; weak D call: TRBD1 (6 bases). CDR1 is KGHSH, CDR2 LQKENI, per germline. V was clipped by 5 bases and J by 5 bases, with 21 bases between them. This CDR3 is built from 16 residues.

V is TRBV7-9 and J is TRBJ2-5; D remains ambiguous. The CDR3 contains 13 residues. CDR1 and CDR2 (germline): SEHNR, FQNEAQ (reference sequence). Trimming took off 6 bases at V and 2 bases at J, with 10 bases between the two ends. The CDR3 DNA sequence: TGTGCCAGCAGGGACGGCTGGCAAGAGACCCAGTACTTC. This codes for CASRDGWQETQYF.

About this clone itself: This sample includes further DNA sequences coding for the same CDR3. The rearrangement uses TRBV30 and TRBJ1-2, with 9 bases that match TRBD1. Losses at the gene ends were 3 bases for V and 4 bases for J; bases not matched to a gene: 0. The CDR3 is made up of 12 amino acids. Germline V gene lookup returns CDR1 GTSNPN and CDR2 SVGIG (reference sequence). CDR3 in amino acids: CAWRTGGYGYTF. The CDR3 nucleotides are TGTGCCTGGAGGACAGGGGGCTATGGCTACACCTTC.

This clone has just a few counts. CDR3 DNA: TGTGCCAGCAGCCAAGAGGGACTAGCGGACTCCTACGAGCAGTACTTC. It translates to CASSQEGLADSYEQYF. The chain has TRBV4-2 and TRBJ2-7; 11 bases are a match to TRBD2. V shed 0 bases, J shed 0 bases, and the junction held 1 base outside the gene matches. CDR1 and CDR2 from the germline V gene are LGHNA and YNFKEQ. This CDR3 is built from 16 residues.

V gene TRBV7-2 combines with J gene TRBJ2-1, with D possibly TRBD2 on 6 matching bases. This CDR3 has 16 amino acids. The germline CDR1 and CDR2 sequences are SGHTA and FQGNSA. V was shortened by 2 bases and J by 9 bases, with 20 bases between the two germline ends. CDR3 region: CASSLFGGITPSEQFF. The CDR3 nucleotides read TGTGCCAGCAGCTTATTCGGGGGAATCACCCCTAGTGAGCAGTTCTTC.

The chain recombines TRBV4-1 with TRBJ1-5; the D is unclear. The CDR3 is made up of 16 amino acids. Trimming stripped 1 base from V and 7 bases from J, with 17 bases between. CDR1 MGHRA and CDR2 YSYEKL come from the germline V gene. The CDR3 DNA follows: TGCGCCAGCAGCCAAGCGGGCCCTCCTGGTTCCCAGCCCCAGCATTTT. Translation gives CASSQAGPPGSQPQHF.

About this clone itself: The same CDR3 arises from other DNA sequences in this sample as well. The gene calls are TRBV18 and TRBJ2-3, with no clear D. Deletions cut 1 base from V and 1 base from J, with 6 bases between. Germline V lookup: CDR1 KGHSH, CDR2 LQKENI. The CDR3 has 14 residues. The CDR3 DNA is TGTGCCAGCTCACCACAACGCGGCACAGATACGCAGTATTTT. The encoded protein is CASSPQRGTDTQYF.

The genes are TRBV14 and TRBJ2-7; TRBD1 agrees at 7 bases. CDR1 and CDR2 from the germline V gene are SGHDN and FVKESK. The CDR3 has 14 residues. The V gene end was trimmed by 6 bases and the J gene end by 1 base; junction bases not matched to a gene: 6. The CDR3 DNA follows: TGTGCCAGCAGTATTACAGGGGTTTCCTACGAGCAGTACTTC. Residues: CASSITGVSYEQYF.

CDR3 sequence reads: CASSATTGANYGYTF. DNA of the CDR3: TGTGCCAGCAGCGCCACGACAGGGGCCAACTATGGCTACACCTTC. V is TRBV6-5 and J is TRBJ1-2; 8 bases fit TRBD1. The CDR3 loop spans 15 amino acids. The V segment lost 6 bases and the J segment 2 bases; nucleotides outside the gene matches: 8. Germline V gives CDR1 MNHEY, CDR2 SVGAGI.

This rearrangement joins TRBV19 to TRBJ2-3, with TRBD2 as a possible D gene (7 bases). Trimming took 5 bases from V and 2 from J, leaving 14 bases between them. The length of the CDR3 is 15 residues. Germline CDR1 and CDR2: LNHDA and SQIVND (reference sequence). The CDR3 region has the DNA TGTGCCAGTAGTGAAGGGGGGGGCGCCACAGATACGCAGTATTTT. It specifies CASSEGGGATDTQYF. The full variable domain, its missing parts supplied by reference TRBV19 and TRBJ2-3, is DGGITQSPKYLFRKEGQNVTLSCEQNLNHDAMYWYRQDPGQGLRLIYYSQIVNDFQKGDIAEGYSVSREKKESFPLTVTSAQKNPTAFYLCASSEGGGATDTQYFGPGTRLTVL.

This clone was detected once. The CDR3 DNA is TGTGCCTGGAGTACAGGGAACACGATTTTCACAGATACGCAGTATTTT. Amino acids: CAWSTGNTIFTDTQYF. The chain combines TRBV30 with TRBJ2-3, with TRBD1 as a possible D gene (6 bases). The CDR3 has 16 amino acids. Deletions cut 2 bases from V and 2 bases from J, with 17 bases between. Germline V gives CDR1 GTSNPN, CDR2 SVGIG (reference sequence).

V gene TRBV6-1 combines with J gene TRBJ2-7; D call uncertain. CDR1 is MNHNS, CDR2 SASEGT, per germline. CDR3 length: 12 amino acids. The V and J ends lost 1 base and 6 bases respectively, with 7 bases between them. CDR3 sequence (DNA): TGTGCCAGCAGTGAAGATTGGGGCGAGCAGTACTTC. Its translation: CASSEDWGEQYF.

Note on this clone: Its ends do not fully match the called genes, so a read error is possible. The chain joins TRBV15 to TRBJ2-4; D gene unclear. Germline V gives CDR1 LNHNV, CDR2 YYDKDF (reference sequence). This CDR3 is built from 16 residues. The CDR3 coding sequence is TGTGCCACCAGCAGAGCCTTACCTCGAGCCAGAAACATTCAGTACTTC. Its protein product is CATSRALPRARNIQYF. Together with reference TRBV15 and TRBJ2-4, the CDR3 gives the full variable domain: DAMVIQNPRYQVTQFGKPVTLSCSQTLNHNVMYWYQQKSSQAPKLLFHYYDKDFNNEADTPDNFQSRRPNTSFCFLDIRSPGLGDTAMYLCATSRALPRARNIQYFGAGTRLSVL.

The genes are TRBV28 and TRBJ1-5, with 7 bases that match TRBD1. The CDR3 is made up of 15 amino acids. CDR1 is MDHEN, CDR2 SYDVKM, per germline. J was trimmed by 0 bases and V by 5 bases; bases with no gene match: 4. The CDR3, as DNA: TGTGCCAGCAGTCGACAGGGCCCTAGCAATCAGCCCCAGCATTTT. It codes for CASSRQGPSNQPQHF.

This clone was recorded only once. The chain uses TRBV7-9 and TRBJ2-5, with D perhaps being TRBD1 or TRBD2 (5 bases each). This CDR3 spans 15 amino acids. The germline V gene encodes CDR1 SEHNR and CDR2 FQNEAQ (reference sequence). V was clipped by 5 bases and J by 4 bases, with 17 bases between them. The CDR3 spells CASSTPPGPSETQYF. The CDR3 nucleotides are TGTGCCAGCAGCACCCCTCCGGGACCGTCAGAGACCCAGTACTTC.

This chain links TRBV14 with TRBJ1-2; weak D call: TRBD1 (5 bases). Germline lookup yields CDR1 SGHDN and CDR2 FVKESK. Trimming left V 0 bases short and J 7 bases short, with 12 bases between. The CDR3 length is 14 residues. For the CDR3, the DNA is TGTGCCAGCAGCCAAGATATATGGGGGTCTGGCTACACCTTC. It codes for CASSQDIWGSGYTF.

The chain recombines TRBV27 with TRBJ2-1, with D perhaps being TRBD1 or TRBD2 (5 bases each). The CDR3 covers 16 residues. CDR1 is MNHEY, CDR2 SMNVEV, per germline (reference sequence). With 3 bases removed from V and 4 bases from J, the gap between germline ends came to 16 bases. The CDR3 region has the DNA TGTGCCAGCAGTTTGATGGGGACCTCCCTGTACAATGAGCAGTTCTTC. It codes for CASSLMGTSLYNEQFF.

V usage is TRBV10-3 and J usage is TRBJ2-3, with 10 nucleotides matching TRBD2. The CDR3 is 14 residues long. Germline assignment: CDR1 ENHRY and CDR2 SYGVKD. The junction had 3 bases not matched to a gene; V was cut back by 8 bases and J by 1 base. In DNA, the CDR3 is TGTGCCATCTCCGGGACTAGCGGCACAGATACGCAGTATTTT. Encoded protein: CAISGTSGTDTQYF.

The chain couples TRBV24-1 to TRBJ1-2; TRBD1 agrees at 8 bases. V was clipped by 7 bases and J by 10 bases; unmatched bases: 10. CDR1 and CDR2 from the germline V gene are KGHDR and SFDVKD. The CDR3 sequence is 13 residues long. The CDR3 reads CATRSRTGWTYTF. The DNA of the CDR3 is TGTGCCACCAGAAGCAGGACAGGGTGGACCTACACCTTC.

The V call is TRBV6-1, the J call TRBJ2-3; TRBD2 is a possible D gene (5 bases). V was clipped by 2 bases and J by 5 bases, with 17 bases between them. Germline V gene sequence: CDR1 MNHNS, CDR2 SASEGT. This CDR3 spans 16 amino acids. The CDR3 bases are TGTGCCAGCAGTGAAATACTAGATGGTGGTAGAGATACGCAGTATTTT. Translated, it gives CASSEILDGGRDTQYF.

The chain joins TRBV18 to TRBJ1-1; tentative D call: TRBD1 (5 bases). CDR1 is KGHSH and CDR2 is LQKENI in the germline V gene. The CDR3 contains 17 residues. V lost 2 bases, J lost 2 bases, and 18 bases lay in between. The CDR3 here is CASSPGGGRYPNTEAFF. CDR3 bases: TGTGCCAGCTCACCAGGTGGGGGGAGGTACCCTAACACTGAAGCTTTCTTT. The full variable domain, completed using reference TRBV18 and TRBJ1-1, is NAGVMQNPRHLVRRRGQEARLRCSPMKGHSHVYWYRQLPEEGLKFMVYLQKENIIDESGMPKERFSAEFPKEGPSILRIQQVVRGDSAAYFCASSPGGGRYPNTEAFFGQGTRLTVV.